The entry below describes one T cell receptor (beta chain). Germline V gene lookup returns CDR1 SGHVS and CDR2 FQNEAQ. This CDR3 region has 15 residues. V shed 4 bases and J shed 6 bases, with 19 bases lying between them. These data originate in a study of shared clonotypes between healthy human individuals. About the study: The composition of the donors was a couple of women and three men aged 18 to 49.

TCRdb keeps only in-frame clones here, not all; method: immunoSEQ multiplex PCR. The sample includes over 95,000 clones, 55% to 70% seen only once; the top ten take 24%. The sequence derives from a woman in her twenties or thirties in good health. The sequenced sample consisted of memory CD8+ T cells sorted from blood. Subset reported: CD45RO+ cells pooled with CCR7-negative TemRA cells. The chain employs TRBV7-8 and TRBJ2-7, with D perhaps being TRBD1 or TRBD2 (5 bases each). DNA for the CDR3: TGTGCCAGCAGCTCGGGGTGGGACCAAAGCAGCGAGCAGTACTTC. This codes for CASSSGWDQSSEQYF.